The 18 T cell receptor beta chains given below trace back to one sample, sequenced in a study of cytomegalovirus exposure and HLA in healthy donors. Use of 60 Vbeta and 13 Jbeta primers characterized the PCR. The data were produced by immunoSEQ multiplex PCR, yet TCRdb's version contains in-frame clones alone and is incomplete. The table shows around 20,000 clones, with 75% occurring only once. Sequences were obtained from PBMCs. The source of these receptors is a man in his late teens or twenties in good health and CMV-seronegative.

Only one count was recorded for this clone. This chain links TRBV4-2 with TRBJ1-2, with D hard to call. The germline CDR1 and CDR2 sequences are LGHNA and YNFKEQ. This CDR3 has 14 amino acids. V shed 0 bases and J shed 7 bases, with 12 bases lying between them. The CDR3 region is CASSQDRLASGYTF. The CDR3 nucleotides read TGTGCCAGCAGCCAAGATCGCTTAGCCTCTGGCTACACCTTC.

The V gene is TRBV5-6, the J gene TRBJ2-7, with D uncertain. The germline CDR1 and CDR2 sequences are SGHDT and YYEEEE. V dropped 1 base and J dropped 5 bases, with 7 bases sitting between them. The CDR3 totals 12 residues. The CDR3 bases are TGTGCCAGCAGCTTGACGGCGGACGAGCAGTACTTC. As protein: CASSLTADEQYF.

This clone was seen once. The chain recombines TRBV4-2 with TRBJ2-7; 13 bases map to TRBD2. After removal of 1 base from V and 0 bases from J, the junction contained 3 bases not matched to a gene. The CDR3 is 17 residues long. Germline V gene sequence: CDR1 LGHNA, CDR2 YNFKEQ. CDR3 sequence (DNA): TGTGCCAGCAGCCAAGGGACTAGCGGGAGTCCCTCCTACGAGCAGTACTTC. Residues: CASSQGTSGSPSYEQYF.

V is TRBV7-9 and J is TRBJ1-1, with D hard to call. The CDR3 spans 14 residues. V lost 1 base and J 5 bases, leaving 11 bases between the germline ends. Germline CDR1 SEHNR, CDR2 FQNEAQ (reference sequence). The CDR3 bases are TGTGCCAGCAGCTTAGATGTGAGGGCTACTGAAGCTTTCTTT. Translated: CASSLDVRATEAFF. Full variable domain (missing parts from reference TRBV7-9 and TRBJ1-1): DTGVSQNPRHKITKRGQNVTFRCDPISEHNRLYWYRQTLGQGPEFLTYFQNEAQLEKSRLLSDRFSAERPKGSFSTLEIQRTEQGDSAMYLCASSLDVRATEAFFGQGTRLTVV.

The V call is TRBV7-2, the J call TRBJ2-2, with 7 bases that match TRBD2. This CDR3 region has 14 residues. From germline, CDR1 is SGHTA and CDR2 FQGNSA. The V and J ends lost 6 bases and 6 bases, in that order; junction bases with no gene match: 7. CDR3 coding DNA: TGTGCCAGCAGTTTGGGTGGGAGGGCCGGGGAGCTGTTTTTT. Encoded protein: CASSLGGRAGELFF.

CDR3 nucleotides: TGTGCCTGGAGCATAGGGGTCGGTGACACTGAAGCTTTCTTT. Translating it yields CAWSIGVGDTEAFF. The chain links TRBV30 to TRBJ1-1; D is perhaps TRBD1 (5 bases). This CDR3 is built from 14 residues. V was clipped by 3 bases and J by 3 bases, with 14 bases between them. Germline-derived CDR1 and CDR2 are GTSNPN and SVGIG (reference sequence).

This chain links TRBV9 with TRBJ2-7; 11 nucleotides align to TRBD2. Germline-derived CDR1 and CDR2 are SGDLS and YYNGEE. J lost 2 bases, V lost 2 bases, and 3 bases had no gene match. The CDR3 runs 15 residues. CDR3 DNA sequence: TGTGCCAGCAGCGTCGGGACTAGCGGACCCTACGAGCAGTACTTC. Translated, it gives CASSVGTSGPYEQYF.

This clone rates as medium-sized. This chain uses TRBV2 with TRBJ2-7; no clear D gene. The germline V and J ends were trimmed by 8 bases and 0 bases, with 11 bases remaining between them. The CDR3 has 13 amino acids. CDR1 SNHLY and CDR2 FYNNEI come from the germline V gene. In nucleotides, the CDR3 is TGTGCCAGCGTTAGGAGTGACTCCTACGAGCAGTACTTC. Translation gives CASVRSDSYEQYF.

This rearrangement joins TRBV12-5 to TRBJ1-1; tentative D call: TRBD1 (5 bases). Looked up from germline, CDR1 is LGHNT and CDR2 is FRNRAP. The germline V and J ends were trimmed by 0 bases and 3 bases, with 11 bases remaining between them. The CDR3 totals 15 residues. Here the CDR3 DNA reads TGTGCTAGTGGTTTGGTTTGGGGGGAGGACACTGAAGCTTTCTTT. Translating gives CASGLVWGEDTEAFF.

V usage is TRBV19 and J usage is TRBJ1-1, with D maybe TRBD1 (5 bases). CDR3 length equals 12 residues. V lost 5 bases and J lost 6, with 10 bases in between. CDR1 LNHDA and CDR2 SQIVND come from the germline V gene (reference sequence). DNA for the CDR3: TGTGCCAGTAGTGATGGGACTCCTGAAGCTTTCTTT. It encodes CASSDGTPEAFF.

V and J are TRBV4-3 and TRBJ2-5, with 8 bases aligning to TRBD1. Germline assignment: CDR1 LGHNA and CDR2 YSLEER. This CDR3 region has 13 residues. V trimming: 4 bases; J trimming: 5 bases; junction bases outside the gene matches: 3. The CDR3 nucleotides are TGCGCCAGCAGCCGGACAGGGTACGAGACCCAGTACTTC. The encoded protein is CASSRTGYETQYF.

This clone is medium-sized in the sample. The chain employs TRBV4-3 and TRBJ1-2, with 7 bases matching TRBD1. This CDR3 region has 14 residues. Per germline, CDR1 LGHNA and CDR2 YSLEER. With 4 bases clipped from V and 4 bases from J, the junction kept 6 bases outside the gene matches. CDR3 coding DNA: TGCGCCAGCAGCCCTCGTAACAGGGGCTATGGCTACACCTTC. It yields the protein CASSPRNRGYGYTF.

The chain employs TRBV13 and TRBJ2-1; 7 bases match TRBD2. Germline CDR1 is PRHDT and CDR2 is FYEKMQ (reference sequence). V gave up 0 bases and J gave up 8 bases; unmatched junction bases: 10. The CDR3 spans 16 residues. The CDR3 DNA is TGTGCCAGCAGCTTAGGCCTGGCGGGAGTGGGCGATGAGCAGTTCTTC. This gives the protein CASSLGLAGVGDEQFF.

The chain is built from TRBV7-9 and TRBJ1-4; 8 nucleotides line up with TRBD1. The V segment lost 4 bases and the J segment 6 bases; nucleotides outside the gene matches: 7. Germline-derived CDR1 and CDR2 are SEHNR and FQNEAQ (reference sequence). The CDR3 spans 15 residues. CDR3 DNA sequence: TGTGCCAGCAGCTCCGACAGGGGAATGGATGAAAAACTGTTTTTT. Amino acids: CASSSDRGMDEKLFF. The full variable domain, in which reference TRBV7-9 and TRBJ1-4 provide the parts outside the CDR3, is DTGVSQNPRHKITKRGQNVTFRCDPISEHNRLYWYRQTLGQGPEFLTYFQNEAQLEKSRLLSDRFSAERPKGSFSTLEIQRTEQGDSAMYLCASSSDRGMDEKLFFGSGTQLSVL.

This clone was observed a handful of times. At one of its ends the junction is not consistent with the germline gene, which may arise from a read error. In the same sample, other DNA sequences code for this CDR3. The chain links TRBV30 to TRBJ1-1, with TRBD1 identical over 7 bases. Germline V gives CDR1 GTSNPN, CDR2 SVGIG (reference sequence). The CDR3 sequence is 12 residues long. The CDR3 protein is CASATGYTEAFF. CDR3 sequence (DNA): TGTGCCTCCGCGACAGGGTACACTGAAGCCTTCTTT. Supplemented by reference TRBV30 and TRBJ1-1, the full variable domain reads SQTIHQWPATLVQPVGSPLSLECTVEGTSNPNLYWYRQAAGRGLQLLFYSVGIGQISSEVPQNLSASRPQDRQFILSSKKLLLSDSGFYLCASATGYTEAFFGQGTRLTVV.

In its sample, this clone was seen once. This chain connects TRBV5-4 to TRBJ2-7; 9 nucleotides align to TRBD2. CDR1 and CDR2 from the germline V gene are SGHNT and YYREEE (reference sequence). J was trimmed by 2 bases and V by 3 bases; bases with no gene match: 3. CDR3 length: 14 residues. The CDR3 is CASSWSGGTYEQYF. The CDR3 region has the DNA TGTGCCAGCAGCTGGAGCGGGGGGACCTACGAGCAGTACTTC.

V usage is TRBV10-2 and J usage is TRBJ2-6; 11 positions match TRBD2. Germline CDR1 is WSHSY and CDR2 is SAAADI. Unmatched junction bases numbered 9, after V lost 7 bases and J lost 4 bases. The CDR3 sequence is 17 residues long. The CDR3 is CASTPLAGEEGANVLTF. The CDR3 DNA follows: TGCGCCAGCACCCCACTAGCGGGGGAGGAGGGGGCCAACGTCCTGACTTTC.

V and J are TRBV2 and TRBJ1-4, with 8 positions matching TRBD1. CDR1 and CDR2 from the germline V gene are SNHLY and FYNNEI. This CDR3 comprises 14 residues. V gave up 6 bases and J gave up 2 bases; unmatched junction bases: 2. The CDR3 DNA sequence: TGTGCCAGCAGGAGGACAGGGACTAATGAAAAACTGTTTTTT. Its translation: CASRRTGTNEKLFF.